This T cell receptor (beta chain) is from a study of shared clonotypes between healthy human individuals. The investigators split CD4+ cells into a CD45RA+ naive subset and a CD45RA-negative memory subset. Here immunoSEQ multiplex PCR was the method, and the copy in TCRdb shows in-frame clones only, minus some. The table lists 550,000 to 850,000 clones, roughly 72% of them singletons. Regarding the study as a whole: Generation probabilities of non-shared clonotypes were lower (relative to those shared by all four donors).

Details on this clone: Its antigen is still unknown.

The CDR3 runs 15 residues. With 0 bases removed from V and 0 bases from J, the gap between germline ends came to 6 bases. CDR1 MGHRA and CDR2 YSYEKL come from the germline V gene. Sequencing was performed on memory CD4+ T cells sorted from blood. Subset here: CD45RA-negative fraction. This clonotype was sampled from a woman in her 30s in good health. This chain connects TRBV4-1 to TRBJ1-3; unclear D gene. The CDR3 sequence is CASSQETVSGNTIYF. Written as DNA, the CDR3 is TGCGCCAGCAGCCAAGAAACGGTCTCTGGAAACACCATATATTTT.